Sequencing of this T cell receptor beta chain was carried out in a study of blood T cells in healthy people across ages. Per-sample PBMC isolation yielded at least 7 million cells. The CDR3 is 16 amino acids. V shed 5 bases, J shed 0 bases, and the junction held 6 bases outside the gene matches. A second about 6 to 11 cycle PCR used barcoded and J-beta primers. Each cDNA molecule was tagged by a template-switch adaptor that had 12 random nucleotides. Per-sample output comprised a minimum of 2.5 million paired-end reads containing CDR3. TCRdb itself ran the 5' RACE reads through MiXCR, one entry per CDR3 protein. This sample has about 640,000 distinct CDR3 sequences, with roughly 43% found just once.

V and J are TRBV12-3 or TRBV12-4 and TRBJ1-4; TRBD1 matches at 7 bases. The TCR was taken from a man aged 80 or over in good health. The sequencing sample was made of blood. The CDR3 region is CASSRQGSPTNEKLFF. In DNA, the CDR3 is TGTGCCAGCAGTCGACAGGGAAGTCCAACTAATGAAAAACTGTTTTTT.